This entry lists 21 T cell receptor beta chains sequenced from one sample in a study of beta chain features in type 1 diabetes. Study-wide findings and caveats: Researchers report that Type 1 diabetes patients had moderately but significantly shorter TCRB CDR3s across all four CD4+ subsets.

The authors reverse transcribed all of the isolated RNA, so sequencing captured expressed TCRB transcripts. Assay used: immunoSEQ multiplex PCR; TCRdb lists only in-frame clones, some missing. The sample shows hundreds of thousands of clones, over 13% of them seen only once. Their antigens are not known. The sequencing sample was made of naive CD4+ T cells from blood. These receptors were taken from a man aged 18 to 29 with type 1 diabetes.

V is TRBV27 and J is TRBJ2-7, with 10 bases aligning to TRBD2. Losses at the gene ends were 6 bases for V and 3 bases for J; bases not matched to a gene: 5. There are 14 residues in the CDR3. Germline loops: CDR1 MNHEY, CDR2 SMNVEV (reference sequence). CDR3 residues: CASSKAGGGYEQYF. The DNA of the CDR3 is TGTGCCAGCAGCAAAGCGGGGGGGGGCTACGAGCAGTACTTC.

In its sample, this clone was seen a few times. The V and J genes are TRBV6-5 and TRBJ2-3, with D uncertain. Germline V lookup: CDR1 MNHEY, CDR2 SVGAGI. This CDR3 spans 15 amino acids. V was clipped by 10 bases and J by 0 bases, with 17 bases between them. The CDR3 sequence: CATQLYYSSTDTQYF. The CDR3 DNA reads TGTGCCACACAATTGTATTATTCTAGCACAGATACGCAGTATTTT.

In this sample, this clone turned up a few times. V usage is TRBV5-1 and J usage is TRBJ2-5; no firm D call. Between the trimmed V and J ends, which lost 4 bases and 5 bases, there was a span of 18 bases. Per germline, CDR1 SGHRS and CDR2 YFSETQ. CDR3 length: 15 residues. The CDR3 DNA reads TGCGCCAGCAGCCCATCCCAAGTGGCTCGGGAGACCCAGTACTTC. This codes for CASSPSQVARETQYF.

V gene TRBV6-5 combines with J gene TRBJ2-3; no firm D call. CDR1 is MNHEY, CDR2 SVGAGI, per germline. The CDR3 totals 15 residues. The V end was cut by 7 bases, the J end by 0 bases, with 14 bases between. In nucleotides, the CDR3 is TGTGCCAGCACCGACACCGGAGTTAGCACAGATACGCAGTATTTT. It codes for CASTDTGVSTDTQYF.

The rearrangement uses TRBV21-1 and TRBJ2-3; the D call of TRBD2 is as the table states it, not checked on the DNA. TRBV21-1 is listed as a pseudogene. The CDR3 is 15 amino acids. The CDR3 DNA reads as TGTGCCAGCAGCAAATCAGAGACTACCACAGATACGCAGTATTTT. Amino acids: CASSKSETTTDTQYF.

This clone was counted only a few times. V and J are TRBV19 and TRBJ1-1; D ambiguous. CDR1 LNHDA and CDR2 SQIVND come from the germline V gene (reference sequence). V lost 7 bases and J 1 base, leaving 13 bases between the germline ends. CDR3 length: 14 amino acids. The CDR3 DNA sequence: TGTGCCAGTATACGGACGGCTAAGAACACTGAAGCTTTCTTT. It specifies CASIRTAKNTEAFF. Full variable domain (remainder filled in from reference TRBV19 and TRBJ1-1): DGGITQSPKYLFRKEGQNVTLSCEQNLNHDAMYWYRQDPGQGLRLIYYSQIVNDFQKGDIAEGYSVSREKKESFPLTVTSAQKNPTAFYLCASIRTAKNTEAFFGQGTRLTVV.

J is TRBJ1-6 and V is TRBV15, with a weak D call TRBD1 (5 bases). The V end was cut by 5 bases, the J end by 10 bases, with 15 bases between. Germline V CDR1 and CDR2: LNHNV, YYDKDF (reference sequence). There are 14 residues in the CDR3. The DNA of the CDR3 is TGTGCCACCAGCGTGGTCAGGGATGAATCACCCCTCCACTTT. Encoded protein: CATSVVRDESPLHF.

This clone was detected a few times. The chain is built from TRBV10-3 and TRBJ2-7, with 9 bases aligning to TRBD1. The CDR3 runs to 14 residues. CDR1 ENHRY and CDR2 SYGVKD come from the germline V gene. V lost 10 bases and J lost 3; bases outside the gene matches: 10. The CDR3 sequence is CATATGGAVYEQYF. CDR3 DNA: TGTGCCACCGCGACAGGGGGGGCGGTCTACGAGCAGTACTTC.

This rearrangement joins TRBV14 to TRBJ2-3; 8 bases are a match to TRBD1. The CDR3 length is 14 residues. Germline CDR1 and CDR2: SGHDN and FVKESK. J gave up 4 bases and V 5 bases, and 5 bases lay outside the gene matches. The CDR3 DNA is TGTGCCAGCAGCTTAAGACAGGGGTCAGATACGCAGTATTTT. Amino acid sequence: CASSLRQGSDTQYF.

This clone came up a few times. The rearrangement joins TRBV4-2 to TRBJ2-1; D possibly corresponds to TRBD2 (5 bases). This CDR3 comprises 18 residues. The V end was cut by 0 bases, the J end by 6 bases, with 21 bases between. The germline gives CDR1 LGHNA, CDR2 YNFKEQ. The CDR3 loop is CASSQDRGSRNRRNEQFF. Written as DNA, the CDR3 is TGTGCCAGCAGCCAAGATCGAGGGTCCCGGAACCGGCGCAATGAGCAGTTCTTC.

The sample holds a few counts of this clone. This rearrangement joins TRBV6-5 to TRBJ1-1; possibly TRBD1 for D (6 bases). Germline V gene sequence: CDR1 MNHEY, CDR2 SVGAGI. This CDR3 has 15 amino acids. V dropped 1 base and J dropped 1 base, with 10 bases sitting between them. The CDR3 region has the DNA TGTGCCAGCAGTTACTGGGGGCCCCCGAACACTGAAGCTTTCTTT. Encoded protein: CASSYWGPPNTEAFF.

This clone was observed a handful of times. The sample has other DNA sequences that encode this CDR3 too. The rearrangement links TRBV7-2 to TRBJ2-1, with 11 bases fitting TRBD2. CDR1 and CDR2 (germline): SGHTA, FQGNSA. The CDR3 is made up of 15 amino acids. J lost 5 bases, V lost 5 bases, and 5 bases had no gene match. CDR3 in amino acids: CASSQGLAGNNEQFF. The CDR3 DNA reads TGTGCCAGCAGCCAAGGACTAGCGGGTAACAATGAGCAGTTCTTC.

This clone was counted only a few times. The same CDR3 arises from other DNA sequences in this sample as well. The chain employs TRBV7-2 and TRBJ2-7, with D tentatively TRBD1 or TRBD2 (5 bases each). The CDR3 length is 14 residues. The germline CDR1 and CDR2 sequences are SGHTA and FQGNSA. V lost 1 base and J lost 3, with 10 bases in between. The CDR3 is CASSLDRGDYEQYF. The CDR3 DNA is TGTGCCAGCAGCTTAGATCGGGGCGACTACGAGCAGTACTTC.

This clone has just a few counts. V gene TRBV2 combines with J gene TRBJ2-1; the match to TRBD1 covers 9 bases. CDR3 size: 14 residues. The junction had 6 bases not matched to a gene; V was cut back by 7 bases and J by 5 bases. Germline CDR1 and CDR2: SNHLY and FYNNEI. CDR3 sequence: CASTTGTGHNEQFF. The CDR3 DNA sequence: TGTGCCAGCACTACCGGGACAGGGCACAATGAGCAGTTCTTC.

The chain has TRBV27 and TRBJ1-6; TRBD1 is a possible D gene (5 bases). The V and J ends lost 7 bases and 1 base respectively, with 17 bases between them. Germline V gene sequence: CDR1 MNHEY, CDR2 SMNVEV (reference sequence). This CDR3 region has 17 residues. The DNA of the CDR3 is TGTGCCAGCACTCCTGTAGGGGCGGTGTCCTATAATTCACCCCTCCACTTT. The encoded protein is CASTPVGAVSYNSPLHF.

CDR3 sequence (DNA): TGTGCCAGCCATGGACAGGGGAAATCTGGGGCCAACGTCCTGACTTTC. It specifies CASHGQGKSGANVLTF. The gene calls are TRBV6-6 and TRBJ2-6, with TRBD1 matching over 9 bases. The V gene's germline CDR1 is MNHNY and CDR2 SVGAGI (reference sequence). This CDR3 spans 16 amino acids. V was clipped by 8 bases and J by 1 base; unmatched bases: 6.

This clone was recorded a few times. The chain combines TRBV2 with TRBJ2-5; weak D call: TRBD1 (5 bases). The CDR3 runs to 12 residues. Germline V gene lookup returns CDR1 SNHLY and CDR2 FYNNEI. The ends were cut back, 3 bases at V and 9 bases at J, with 11 bases in the middle. In DNA form, the CDR3 reads TGTGCCAGCAGTGAGGGGCAGGGCGCCCAGTACTTC. The encoded protein is CASSEGQGAQYF.

There are a few counts of this clone. This chain uses TRBV21-1 with TRBJ2-4; whether TRBD2, the table's D call, matches the DNA was not checked. TRBV21-1 is recorded as a pseudogene. There are 15 residues in the CDR3. The CDR3 region is CASTFQRDLENIQYF. DNA of the CDR3: TGTGCCAGCACCTTCCAAAGGGACTTGGAAAACATTCAGTACTTC.

The chain combines TRBV18 with TRBJ1-2, with a tentative D call TRBD1 (6 bases). This CDR3 is 13 amino acids long. Germline V gives CDR1 KGHSH, CDR2 LQKENI. The germline V and J ends were trimmed by 6 bases and 8 bases, with 16 bases remaining between them. As DNA, the CDR3 is TGTGCCAGCTCCCCTTCCGGGACACAAGGCTACACCTTC. Translating gives CASSPSGTQGYTF.

This clone turned up a few times. The chain couples TRBV19 to TRBJ2-4, with 7 bases fitting TRBD1. This CDR3 spans 13 amino acids. V trimming: 3 bases; J trimming: 15 bases; junction bases outside the gene matches: 11. The V gene's germline CDR1 is LNHDA and CDR2 SQIVND (reference sequence). The CDR3 loop is CASSMGRDSSWYF. Written as DNA, the CDR3 is TGTGCCAGTAGTATGGGACGGGACAGCTCATGGTACTTC.

A few counts support this clone. The V call is TRBV18, the J call TRBJ1-1; 7 nucleotides align to TRBD1. V lost 4 bases, J lost 2 bases, and 4 bases stayed unmatched. CDR3 length equals 14 residues. Germline V gene lookup returns CDR1 KGHSH and CDR2 LQKENI. This CDR3 is CASSLDRVNTEAFF. The CDR3 DNA is TGTGCCAGCTCACTTGACAGGGTAAACACTGAAGCTTTCTTT.